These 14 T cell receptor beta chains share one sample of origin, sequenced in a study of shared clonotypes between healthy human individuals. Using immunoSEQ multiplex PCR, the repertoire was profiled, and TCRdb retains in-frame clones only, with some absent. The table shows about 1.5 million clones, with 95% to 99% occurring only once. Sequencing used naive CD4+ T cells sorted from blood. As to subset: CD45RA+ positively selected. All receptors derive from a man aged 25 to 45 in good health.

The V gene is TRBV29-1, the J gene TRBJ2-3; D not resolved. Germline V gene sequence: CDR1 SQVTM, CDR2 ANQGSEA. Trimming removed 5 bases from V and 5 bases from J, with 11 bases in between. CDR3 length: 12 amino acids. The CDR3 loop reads CSVSGGRDTQYF. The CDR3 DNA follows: TGCAGCGTTTCCGGTGGCCGAGATACGCAGTATTTT.

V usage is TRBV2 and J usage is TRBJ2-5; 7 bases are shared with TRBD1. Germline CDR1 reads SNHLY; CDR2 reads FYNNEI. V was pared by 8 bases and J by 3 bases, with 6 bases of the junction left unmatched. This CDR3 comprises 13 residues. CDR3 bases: TGTGCCAGCTTTGACAGGGTTAAAGAGACCCAGTACTTC. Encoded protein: CASFDRVKETQYF. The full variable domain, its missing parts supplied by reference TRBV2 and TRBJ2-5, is EPEVTQTPSHQVTQMGQEVILRCVPISNHLYFYWYRQILGQKVEFLVSFYNNEISEKSEIFDDQFSVERPDGSNFTLKIRSTKLEDSAMYFCASFDRVKETQYFGPGTRLLVL.

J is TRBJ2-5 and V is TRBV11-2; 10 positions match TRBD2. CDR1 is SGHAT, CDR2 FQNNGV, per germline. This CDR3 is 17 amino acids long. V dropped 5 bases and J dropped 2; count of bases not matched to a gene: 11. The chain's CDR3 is CASSRRVLAGFQETQYF. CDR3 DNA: TGTGCCAGCAGCCGGCGGGTACTAGCGGGATTTCAAGAGACCCAGTACTTC. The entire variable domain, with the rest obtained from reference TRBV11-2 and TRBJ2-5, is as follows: EAGVAQSPRYKIIEKRQSVAFWCNPISGHATLYWYQQILGQGPKLLIQFQNNGVVDDSQLPKDRFSAERLKGVDSTLKIQPAKLEDSAVYLCASSRRVLAGFQETQYFGPGTRLLVL.

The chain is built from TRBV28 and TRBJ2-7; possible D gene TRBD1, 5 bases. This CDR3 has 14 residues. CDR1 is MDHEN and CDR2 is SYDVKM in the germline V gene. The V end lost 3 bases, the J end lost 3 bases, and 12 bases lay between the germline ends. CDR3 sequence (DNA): TGTGCCAGCAGTTTTTTAGGGGCTATCTACGAGCAGTACTTC. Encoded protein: CASSFLGAIYEQYF.

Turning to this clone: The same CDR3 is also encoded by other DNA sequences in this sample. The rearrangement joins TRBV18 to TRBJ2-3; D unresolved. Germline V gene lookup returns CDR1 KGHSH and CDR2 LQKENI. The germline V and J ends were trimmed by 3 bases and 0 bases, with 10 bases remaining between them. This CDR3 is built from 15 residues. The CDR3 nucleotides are TGTGCCAGCTCACCCTTGCCAGCTAGCACAGATACGCAGTATTTT. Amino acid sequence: CASSPLPASTDTQYF.

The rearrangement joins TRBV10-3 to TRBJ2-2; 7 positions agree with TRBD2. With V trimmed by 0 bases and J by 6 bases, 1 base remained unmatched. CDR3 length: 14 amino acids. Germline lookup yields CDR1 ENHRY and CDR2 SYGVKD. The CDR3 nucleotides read TGTGCCATCAGTGAGTCCCTAGCGGCCGGGGAGCTGTTTTTT. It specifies CAISESLAAGELFF.

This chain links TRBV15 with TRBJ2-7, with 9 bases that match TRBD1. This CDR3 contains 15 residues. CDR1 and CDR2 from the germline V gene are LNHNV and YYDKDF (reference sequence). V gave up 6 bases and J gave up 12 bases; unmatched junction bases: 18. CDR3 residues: CATSERTGAEVGRYF. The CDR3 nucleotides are TGTGCCACCAGTGAAAGGACAGGGGCCGAAGTAGGAAGGTACTTC.

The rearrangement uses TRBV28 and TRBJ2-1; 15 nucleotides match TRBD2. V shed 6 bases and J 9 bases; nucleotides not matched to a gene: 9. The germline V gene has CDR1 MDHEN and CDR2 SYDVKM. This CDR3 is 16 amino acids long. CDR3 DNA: TGTGCCAGCAGGCGGACTAGCGGGAGGGCCAAGGGTGAGCAGTTCTTC. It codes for CASRRTSGRAKGEQFF.

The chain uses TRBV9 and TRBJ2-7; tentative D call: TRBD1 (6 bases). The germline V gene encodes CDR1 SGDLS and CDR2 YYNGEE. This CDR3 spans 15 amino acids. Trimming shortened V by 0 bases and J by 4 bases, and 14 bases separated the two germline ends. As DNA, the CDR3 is TGTGCCAGCAGCGTAGCTGGTGGGGGCGAGTACGAGCAGTACTTC. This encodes CASSVAGGGEYEQYF.

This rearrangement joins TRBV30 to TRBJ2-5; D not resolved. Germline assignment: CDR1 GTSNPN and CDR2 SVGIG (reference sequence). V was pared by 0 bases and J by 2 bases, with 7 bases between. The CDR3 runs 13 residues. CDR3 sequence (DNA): TGTGCCTGGAGTGTACAGCCTCAAGAGACCCAGTACTTC. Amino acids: CAWSVQPQETQYF.

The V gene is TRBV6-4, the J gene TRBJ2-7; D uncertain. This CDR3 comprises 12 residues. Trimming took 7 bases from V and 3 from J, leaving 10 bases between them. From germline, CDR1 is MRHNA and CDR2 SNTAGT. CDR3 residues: CASKLPNYEQYF. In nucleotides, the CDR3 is TGTGCCAGCAAACTGCCTAACTACGAGCAGTACTTC.

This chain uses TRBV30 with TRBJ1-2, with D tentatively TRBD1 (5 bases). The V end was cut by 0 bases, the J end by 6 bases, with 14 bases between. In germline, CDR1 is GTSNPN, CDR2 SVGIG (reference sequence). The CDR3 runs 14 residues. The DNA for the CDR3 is TGTGCCTGGAGTGTCTCACGGATAGGGGATGGCTACACCTTC. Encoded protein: CAWSVSRIGDGYTF.

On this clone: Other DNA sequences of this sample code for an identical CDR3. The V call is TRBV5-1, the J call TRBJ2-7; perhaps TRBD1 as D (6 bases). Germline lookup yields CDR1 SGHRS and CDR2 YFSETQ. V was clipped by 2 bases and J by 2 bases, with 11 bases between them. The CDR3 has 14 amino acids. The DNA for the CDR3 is TGCGCCAGCAGCTTAGAGGGACACCCCTACGAGCAGTACTTC. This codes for CASSLEGHPYEQYF.

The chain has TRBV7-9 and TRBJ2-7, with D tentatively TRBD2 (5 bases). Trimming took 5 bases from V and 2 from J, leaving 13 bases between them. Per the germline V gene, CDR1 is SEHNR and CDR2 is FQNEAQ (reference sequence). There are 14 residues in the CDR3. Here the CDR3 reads CASSNTGEPYEQYF. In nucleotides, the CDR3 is TGTGCCAGCAGCAATACCGGGGAACCCTACGAGCAGTACTTC.